Following are 21 T cell receptor beta chains from one sample sequenced in a study of blood T cell repertoires in COVID-19. Assay used: immunoSEQ multiplex PCR; TCRdb lists only in-frame clones, some missing. Of about 230,000 clones listed, 83% were seen once; the top ten hold around 7%. Sample: peripheral blood. These receptors were obtained from a woman between 45 and 65 years old with acute or convalescent COVID-19.

This sequence joins TRBV6-2 or TRBV6-3 and TRBJ1-1; D unresolved. CDR3 size: 15 residues. Germline assignment: CDR1 MNHEY and CDR2 SVGEGT. Trimming left V 0 bases short and J 10 bases short, with 18 bases between. The CDR3 region is CASSYSKSRGEGAFF. The CDR3 bases are TGTGCCAGCAGTTACTCGAAGTCTAGAGGAGAGGGAGCTTTCTTT.

The CDR3 bases are TGTGCCAGTAGTATGGGGGGACAGGGAGGGAACACTGAAGCTTTCTTT. It encodes CASSMGGQGGNTEAFF. This chain connects TRBV19 to TRBJ1-1, with 9 bases that match TRBD1. Per germline, CDR1 LNHDA and CDR2 SQIVND (reference sequence). V shed 3 bases, J shed 1 base, and the junction held 6 bases outside the gene matches. The length of the CDR3 is 16 residues.

V usage is TRBV2 and J usage is TRBJ2-3, with 9 bases matching TRBD2. Germline values: CDR1 SNHLY, CDR2 FYNNEI. The CDR3 totals 14 residues. V gave up 7 bases and J gave up 5 bases; unmatched junction bases: 7. The CDR3 sequence is CASNQGLAGDTQYF. CDR3 nucleotide sequence: TGTGCCAGCAATCAGGGACTAGCAGGAGATACGCAGTATTTT.

The gene calls are TRBV30 and TRBJ2-1; a possible D gene is TRBD2 (5 bases). Germline V gene sequence: CDR1 GTSNPN, CDR2 SVGIG (reference sequence). The CDR3 extends over 11 amino acids. V was pared by 2 bases and J by 8 bases, with 7 bases between. The chain's CDR3 is CAWSTEDEQFF. CDR3 nucleotide sequence: TGTGCCTGGAGTACGGAGGATGAGCAGTTCTTC.

This clone has a single count. The genes are TRBV4-3 and TRBJ1-6; weak D call: TRBD1 (5 bases). Trimming left V 0 bases short and J 9 bases short, with 12 bases between. Germline CDR1 is LGHNA and CDR2 is YSLEER. The CDR3 covers 15 residues. The CDR3 region is CASSQEEGLISPLHF. In DNA form, the CDR3 reads TGCGCCAGCAGCCAAGAAGAGGGACTAATTTCACCCCTCCACTTT.

The CDR3 protein is CASSPRQGKAQPQHF. The CDR3 nucleotides are TGTGCCAGCAGTCCCCGACAGGGGAAGGCTCAGCCCCAGCATTTT. The genes are TRBV6-5 and TRBJ1-5; 8 positions match TRBD1. Germline assignment: CDR1 MNHEY and CDR2 SVGAGI. V lost 5 bases and J lost 6; bases outside the gene matches: 9. This CDR3 is 15 amino acids long.

This chain joins TRBV4-2 and TRBJ1-5; 10 bases line up with TRBD1. In germline, CDR1 is LGHNA, CDR2 YNFKEQ. This CDR3 region has 15 residues. The ends lost 4 bases at V and 6 bases at J; junction bases unmatched: 6. DNA for the CDR3: TGTGCCAGCAGCCGAAGGACAGGGGGAAGTCAGCCCCAGCATTTT. Translating it yields CASSRRTGGSQPQHF.

This chain links TRBV12-3 or TRBV12-4 with TRBJ1-2; 10 bases line up with TRBD1. This CDR3 is 13 amino acids long. V shed 6 bases, J shed 7 bases, and the junction held 5 bases outside the gene matches. CDR3: CASRKGQGLGYTF. The CDR3 DNA follows: TGTGCCAGCAGGAAGGGACAGGGGCTTGGCTACACCTTC.

This chain links TRBV24-1 with TRBJ1-2, with 11 bases aligning to TRBD1. V lost 10 bases, J lost 7 bases, and 10 bases stayed unmatched. The CDR3 runs 14 residues. Germline values: CDR1 KGHDR, CDR2 SFDVKD. CDR3 region: CATKGQGERGGYTF. The CDR3 nucleotides read TGTGCCACAAAGGGACAGGGGGAGCGTGGTGGCTACACCTTC.

V is TRBV5-1 and J is TRBJ2-3; 15 positions agree with TRBD2. The CDR3 spans 16 residues. The V gene's germline CDR1 is SGHRS and CDR2 YFSETQ. Trimming took 0 bases from V and 6 from J; bases not matched to a gene: 2. The CDR3 DNA is TGCGCCAGCAGCTTGGGGACTAGCGGGAGGGCGGATACGCAGTATTTT. This translates into CASSLGTSGRADTQYF.

The rearrangement links TRBV5-4 to TRBJ2-5; unclear D gene. The CDR3 extends over 14 amino acids. From germline, CDR1 is SGHNT and CDR2 YYREEE (reference sequence). The V gene lost 4 bases and the J gene lost 1 base, with 11 bases spanning the gap. The CDR3 sequence: CASSHPGVQETQYF. For the CDR3, the DNA is TGTGCCAGCAGCCACCCGGGTGTCCAAGAGACCCAGTACTTC.

This clone was counted a single time. The V and J genes are TRBV5-1 and TRBJ1-2; D possibly corresponds to TRBD1 (6 bases). Trimming removed 5 bases from V and 2 bases from J, with 16 bases in between. Germline V gives CDR1 SGHRS, CDR2 YFSETQ. The CDR3 consists of 15 residues. CDR3 sequence: CASRINRDANYGYTF. The DNA of the CDR3 is TGCGCCAGCAGAATAAACAGGGATGCGAACTATGGCTACACCTTC.

The rearrangement uses TRBV19 and TRBJ2-2; possibly TRBD1 for D (6 bases). The CDR3 is 15 residues long. Germline loops: CDR1 LNHDA, CDR2 SQIVND (reference sequence). V was clipped by 8 bases and J by 0 bases, with 13 bases between them. The CDR3, as DNA: TGTGCCAGTGGAACCGGGACAACGAACACCGGGGAGCTGTTTTTT. It encodes CASGTGTTNTGELFF.

This sequence joins TRBV24-1 and TRBJ2-5; TRBD2 aligns across 7 bases. V was pared by 9 bases and J by 9 bases, with 9 bases of the junction left unmatched. CDR1 is KGHDR, CDR2 SFDVKD, per germline. The CDR3 sequence is 12 residues long. The CDR3 DNA reads TGTGCCACCGCGGGAGTTTTGGGTCCCCAGTACTTC. Its protein product is CATAGVLGPQYF.

The rearrangement links TRBV19 to TRBJ2-3; the D gene is possibly TRBD2 (6 bases). With 5 bases removed from V and 2 bases from J, the gap between germline ends came to 14 bases. CDR1 LNHDA and CDR2 SQIVND come from the germline V gene (reference sequence). This CDR3 contains 15 residues. The CDR3 is CASSYAGYDTDTQYF. The DNA of the CDR3 is TGTGCCAGTAGTTATGCGGGATATGACACAGATACGCAGTATTTT. Supplemented by reference TRBV19 and TRBJ2-3, the full variable domain reads DGGITQSPKYLFRKEGQNVTLSCEQNLNHDAMYWYRQDPGQGLRLIYYSQIVNDFQKGDIAEGYSVSREKKESFPLTVTSAQKNPTAFYLCASSYAGYDTDTQYFGPGTRLTVL.

The chain has TRBV13 and TRBJ1-2, with 8 positions matching TRBD1. The CDR3 sequence is 13 residues long. Per the germline V gene, CDR1 is PRHDT and CDR2 is FYEKMQ (reference sequence). With 0 bases clipped from V and 8 bases from J, the junction kept 2 bases outside the gene matches. This chain's CDR3 is CASSLGTGDGYTF. CDR3 sequence (DNA): TGTGCCAGCAGCTTAGGGACAGGGGACGGCTACACCTTC.

The CDR3 sequence: CASSQATSGGQPYEQYF. The CDR3 DNA follows: TGCGCCAGCAGCCAGGCGACTAGCGGGGGGCAACCCTACGAGCAGTACTTC. This chain connects TRBV4-1 to TRBJ2-7; TRBD2 agrees at 13 bases. The germline gives CDR1 MGHRA, CDR2 YSYEKL. The CDR3 totals 17 residues. The V segment lost 3 bases and the J segment 2 bases; nucleotides outside the gene matches: 7.

The V gene is TRBV7-8, the J gene TRBJ2-7; tentative D call: TRBD2 (5 bases). The CDR3 sequence is 13 residues long. The V gene lost 5 bases and the J gene lost 1 base, with 9 bases spanning the gap. Germline V gene data show CDR1 as SGHVS and CDR2 as FQNEAQ. CDR3 region: CASSPTSSYEQYF. The DNA for the CDR3 is TGTGCCAGCAGCCCTACTAGTTCCTACGAGCAGTACTTC.

The count of this clone is one. The chain joins TRBV5-1 to TRBJ1-5; the D gene is possibly TRBD1 (5 bases). The CDR3 contains 15 residues. Germline V gene sequence: CDR1 SGHRS, CDR2 YFSETQ. V lost 2 bases and J 2 bases, leaving 11 bases between the germline ends. The CDR3 protein is CASSLAGVGNQPQHF. Written as DNA, the CDR3 is TGCGCCAGCAGCTTAGCGGGGGTGGGCAATCAGCCCCAGCATTTT. The entire variable domain, with the rest obtained from reference TRBV5-1 and TRBJ1-5, is as follows: KAGVTQTPRYLIKTRGQQVTLSCSPISGHRSVSWYQQTPGQGLQFLFEYFSETQRNKGNFPGRFSGRQFSNSRSEMNVSTLELGDSALYLCASSLAGVGNQPQHFGDGTRLSIL.

V usage is TRBV28 and J usage is TRBJ1-2; D is undetermined. In germline, CDR1 is MDHEN, CDR2 SYDVKM. The CDR3 covers 12 residues. Trimming shortened V by 6 bases and J by 8 bases, and 13 bases separated the two germline ends. The CDR3 DNA sequence: TGTGCCAGCAGCCTAAAGCAGGCGGGCTACACCTTC. It encodes CASSLKQAGYTF.

V gene TRBV10-3 combines with J gene TRBJ2-2; 9 bases fit TRBD2. The CDR3 extends over 14 amino acids. The V and J ends lost 5 bases and 5 bases, in that order; junction bases with no gene match: 3. Germline lookup yields CDR1 ENHRY and CDR2 SYGVKD. CDR3 sequence (DNA): TGTGCCATCAGTCCGGGACTAGCTACCGGGGAGCTGTTTTTT. As protein: CAISPGLATGELFF.